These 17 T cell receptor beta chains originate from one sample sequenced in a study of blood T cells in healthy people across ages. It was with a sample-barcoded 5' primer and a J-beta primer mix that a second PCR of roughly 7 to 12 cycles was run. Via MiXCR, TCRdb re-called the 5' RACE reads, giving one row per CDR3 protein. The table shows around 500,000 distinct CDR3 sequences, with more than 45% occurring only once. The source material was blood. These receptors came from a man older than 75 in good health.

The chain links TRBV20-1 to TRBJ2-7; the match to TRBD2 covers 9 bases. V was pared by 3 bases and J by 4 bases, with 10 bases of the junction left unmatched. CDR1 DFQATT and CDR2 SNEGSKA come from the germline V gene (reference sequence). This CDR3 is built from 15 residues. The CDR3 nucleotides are TGCAGTGCTAGTGAGTCTAGCGGGGCGGTTTACGAGCAGTACTTC. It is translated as CSASESSGAVYEQYF.

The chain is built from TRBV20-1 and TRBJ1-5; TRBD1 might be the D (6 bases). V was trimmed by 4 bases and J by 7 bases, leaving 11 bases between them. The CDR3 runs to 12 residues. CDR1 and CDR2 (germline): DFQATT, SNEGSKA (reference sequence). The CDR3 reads CSATDRNQPQHF. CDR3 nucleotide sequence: TGCAGTGCTACCGACAGGAACCAGCCCCAGCATTTT.

The CDR3 protein is CASVLADPSYNEQFF. The CDR3 bases are TGCGCCAGCGTCCTAGCGGACCCCTCCTACAATGAGCAGTTCTTC. The chain is built from TRBV5-1 and TRBJ2-1, with 7 bases matching TRBD2. The CDR3 runs 15 residues. Germline CDR1 is SGHRS and CDR2 is YFSETQ. With 7 bases clipped from V and 0 bases from J, the junction kept 7 bases outside the gene matches.

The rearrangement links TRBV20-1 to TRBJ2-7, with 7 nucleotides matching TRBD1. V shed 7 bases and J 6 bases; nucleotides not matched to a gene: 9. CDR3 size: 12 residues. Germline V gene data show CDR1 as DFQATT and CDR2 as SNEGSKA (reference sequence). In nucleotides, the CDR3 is TGCAGTGTCCGTCGGGACAGTTCCGAGCAGTACTTC. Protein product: CSVRRDSSEQYF.

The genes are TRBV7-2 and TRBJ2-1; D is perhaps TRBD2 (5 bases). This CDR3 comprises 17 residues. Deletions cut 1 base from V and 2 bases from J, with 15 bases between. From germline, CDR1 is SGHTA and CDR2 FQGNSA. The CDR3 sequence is CASSLETTPFAYNEQFF. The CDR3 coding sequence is TGTGCCAGCAGCTTAGAGACTACACCCTTCGCCTACAATGAGCAGTTCTTC.

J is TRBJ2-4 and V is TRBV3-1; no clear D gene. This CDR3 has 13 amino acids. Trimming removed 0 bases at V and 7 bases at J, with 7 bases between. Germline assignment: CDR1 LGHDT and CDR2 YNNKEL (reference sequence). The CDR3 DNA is TGTGCCAGCAGCCAAGATACCAGGAACATTCAGTACTTC. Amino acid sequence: CASSQDTRNIQYF.

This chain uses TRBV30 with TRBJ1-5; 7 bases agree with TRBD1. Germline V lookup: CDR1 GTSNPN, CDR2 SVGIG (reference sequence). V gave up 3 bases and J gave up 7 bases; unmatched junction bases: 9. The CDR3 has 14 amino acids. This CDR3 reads CAWSKTGRGQPQHF. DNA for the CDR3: TGTGCCTGGAGCAAGACAGGGAGAGGGCAGCCCCAGCATTTT.

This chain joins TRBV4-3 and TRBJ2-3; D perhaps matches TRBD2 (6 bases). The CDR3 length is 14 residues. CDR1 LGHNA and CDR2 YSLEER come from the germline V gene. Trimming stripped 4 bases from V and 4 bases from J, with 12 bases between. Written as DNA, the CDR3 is TGCGCCAGCAGCCCCGAGTGGGGGGCAGATACGCAGTATTTT. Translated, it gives CASSPEWGADTQYF.

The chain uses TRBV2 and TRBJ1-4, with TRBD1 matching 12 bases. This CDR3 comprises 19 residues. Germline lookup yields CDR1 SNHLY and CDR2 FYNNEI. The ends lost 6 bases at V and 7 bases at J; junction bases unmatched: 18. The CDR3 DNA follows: TGTGCCAGCAGAAAAGAATCCGGGACAGGGGGCTCTTTACGTGAAAAACTGTTTTTT. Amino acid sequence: CASRKESGTGGSLREKLFF.

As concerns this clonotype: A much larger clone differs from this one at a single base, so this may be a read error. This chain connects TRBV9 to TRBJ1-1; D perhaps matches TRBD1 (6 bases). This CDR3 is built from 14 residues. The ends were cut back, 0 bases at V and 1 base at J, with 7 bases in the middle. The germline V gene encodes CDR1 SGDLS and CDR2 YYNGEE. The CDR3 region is CASSVGTENTEAFF. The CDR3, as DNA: TGTGCCAGCAGCGTAGGGACAGAGAACACTGAAGCTTTCTTT. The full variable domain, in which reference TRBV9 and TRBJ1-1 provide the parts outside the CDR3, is DSGVTQTPKHLITATGQRVTLRCSPRSGDLSVYWYQQSLDQGLQFLIQYYNGEERAKGNILERFSAQQFPDLHSELNLSSLELGDSALYFCASSVGTENTEAFFGQGTRLTVV.

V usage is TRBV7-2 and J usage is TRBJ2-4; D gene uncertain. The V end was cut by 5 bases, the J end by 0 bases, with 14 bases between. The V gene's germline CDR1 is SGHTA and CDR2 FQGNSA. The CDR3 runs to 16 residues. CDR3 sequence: CASSPRLDLAKNIQYF. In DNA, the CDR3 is TGTGCCAGCAGCCCCCGACTCGATCTAGCCAAAAACATTCAGTACTTC.

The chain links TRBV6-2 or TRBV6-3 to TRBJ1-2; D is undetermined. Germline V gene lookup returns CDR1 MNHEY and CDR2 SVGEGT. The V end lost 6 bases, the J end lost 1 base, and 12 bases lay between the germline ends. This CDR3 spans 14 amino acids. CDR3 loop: CASRQTANNYGYTF. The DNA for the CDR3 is TGTGCCAGCAGACAAACCGCCAATAACTATGGCTACACCTTC.

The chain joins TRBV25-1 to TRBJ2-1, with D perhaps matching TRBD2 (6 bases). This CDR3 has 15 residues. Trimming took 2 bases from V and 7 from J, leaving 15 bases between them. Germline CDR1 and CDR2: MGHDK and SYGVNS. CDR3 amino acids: CASSEPPMGGNEQFF. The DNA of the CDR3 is TGTGCCAGCAGTGAACCCCCAATGGGGGGAAATGAGCAGTTCTTC.

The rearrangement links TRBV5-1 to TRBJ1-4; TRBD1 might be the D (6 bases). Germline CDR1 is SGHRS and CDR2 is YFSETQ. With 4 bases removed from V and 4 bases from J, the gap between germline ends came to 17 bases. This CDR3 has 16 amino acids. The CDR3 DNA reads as TGCGCCAGCAGCAAATCCGGACAGACGAGTAATGAAAAACTGTTTTTT. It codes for CASSKSGQTSNEKLFF.

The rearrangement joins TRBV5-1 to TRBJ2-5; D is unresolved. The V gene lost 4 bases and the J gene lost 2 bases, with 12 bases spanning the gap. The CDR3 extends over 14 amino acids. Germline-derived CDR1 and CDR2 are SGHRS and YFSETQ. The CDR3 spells CASSASSYQETQYF. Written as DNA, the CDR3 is TGCGCCAGCAGCGCCTCCTCGTATCAAGAGACCCAGTACTTC.

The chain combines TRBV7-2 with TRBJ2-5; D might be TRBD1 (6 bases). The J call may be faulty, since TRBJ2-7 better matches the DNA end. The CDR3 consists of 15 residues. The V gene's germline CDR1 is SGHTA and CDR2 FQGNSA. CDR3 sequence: CASSSTSGEAYEQYF. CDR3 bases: TGTGCCAGCAGCTCCACCTCAGGGGAAGCCTACGAGCAGTACTTC.

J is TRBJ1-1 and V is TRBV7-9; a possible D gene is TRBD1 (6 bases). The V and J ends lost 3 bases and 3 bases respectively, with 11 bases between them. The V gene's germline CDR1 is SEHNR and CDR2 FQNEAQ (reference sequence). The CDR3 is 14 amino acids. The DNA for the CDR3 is TGTGCCAGCAGCTTTGCAGGGGCGGACACTGAAGCTTTCTTT. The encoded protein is CASSFAGADTEAFF. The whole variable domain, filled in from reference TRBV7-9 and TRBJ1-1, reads DTGVSQNPRHKITKRGQNVTFRCDPISEHNRLYWYRQTLGQGPEFLTYFQNEAQLEKSRLLSDRFSAERPKGSFSTLEIQRTEQGDSAMYLCASSFAGADTEAFFGQGTRLTVV.